The clone carrying this T cell receptor beta chain was seen repeatedly, ten times or more. Its target is unknown. The data belong to a study of T cells in Graves' hyperthyroidism and ophthalmopathy. Broader study findings: Classification by a 13 V-J model distinguished ophthalmopathy from stable hyperthyroidism.

TCR beta CDR3 region amplification was performed from RNA transcripts. First-round RT-PCR of the TCR CDR3 relied on the HTBI primer set. TCRdb reanalysed the multiplex PCR reads using MiXCR and keeps one entry per CDR3 protein. The sample consists of 300,000 to 400,000 distinct CDR3 sequences, about 15% of them appearing once. V was clipped by 1 base and J by 2 bases; unmatched bases: 3. This CDR3 is built from 16 residues. Germline V CDR1 and CDR2: MGHRA, YSYEKL. Patients aged 18 to 65 had newly diagnosed hyperthyroidism of under 2 months' duration. Fresh peripheral blood, 10 ml, yielded the PBMCs. The sequencing input was blood. The sequence derives from a woman aged 60 to 75 with Graves' hyperthyroidism. The rearrangement joins TRBV4-1 to TRBJ2-1, with 9 nucleotides matching TRBD2. The CDR3 spells CASSQASGATYNEQFF. CDR3 DNA: TGCGCCAGCAGCCAAGCTAGCGGGGCTACCTACAATGAGCAGTTCTTC.